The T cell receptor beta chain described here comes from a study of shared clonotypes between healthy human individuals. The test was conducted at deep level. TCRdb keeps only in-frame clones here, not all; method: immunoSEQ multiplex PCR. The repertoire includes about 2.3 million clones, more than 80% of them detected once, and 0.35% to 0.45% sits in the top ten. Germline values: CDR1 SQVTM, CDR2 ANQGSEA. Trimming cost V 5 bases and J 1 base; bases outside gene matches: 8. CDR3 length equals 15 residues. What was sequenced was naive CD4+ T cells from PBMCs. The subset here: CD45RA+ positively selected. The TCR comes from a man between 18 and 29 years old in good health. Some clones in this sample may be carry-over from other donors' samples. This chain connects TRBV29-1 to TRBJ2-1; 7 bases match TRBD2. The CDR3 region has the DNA TGCAGCGTTCTAAAGCGGGATCTGTCCTACAATGAGCAGTTCTTC. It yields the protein CSVLKRDLSYNEQFF.